Below, 14 T cell receptor beta chains from the same sample are listed, as sequenced in a study of cytomegalovirus exposure and HLA in healthy donors (dated by TCRdb to 2016 to 2017). The library was made by the immunoSEQ multiplex PCR assay. TCRdb obtained this table from immuneACCESS and retained in-frame rearrangements with V and J assigned. These tables miss some clones; where compared with another copy, unresolved V genes account for less than half of the shortfall, and the remainder is unexplained. The sample table holds some 120,000 clones, of which 89% were seen once. The ten top clones hold about 1% of the sample. The source material was PBMCs. These receptor sequences come from a woman between 18 and 29 years old in good health and CMV-seronegative.

This chain links TRBV25-1 with TRBJ2-1; D not certain. Germline CDR1 reads MGHDK; CDR2 reads SYGVNS. The length of the CDR3 is 11 residues. Trimming took 7 bases from V and 8 from J, leaving 9 bases between them. CDR3 DNA: TGTGCCAGCAATAAACGGGATGAGCAGTTCTTC. This codes for CASNKRDEQFF.

This chain connects TRBV9 to TRBJ2-1, with 7 bases lining up with TRBD1. In germline, CDR1 is SGDLS, CDR2 YYNGEE. Trimming took 3 bases from V and 5 from J; bases not matched to a gene: 8. The CDR3 extends over 15 amino acids. The CDR3 loop reads CASSAHGQANNEQFF. The CDR3, as DNA: TGTGCCAGCAGCGCTCACGGACAGGCAAACAATGAGCAGTTCTTC.

The V gene is TRBV6-5, the J gene TRBJ2-7; D uncertain. CDR3 length: 13 residues. The V end was cut by 5 bases, the J end by 1 base, with 9 bases between. Germline V gene data show CDR1 as MNHEY and CDR2 as SVGAGI. DNA for the CDR3: TGTGCCAGCAGTGTCACAGTTTCCTACGAGCAGTACTTC. Protein: CASSVTVSYEQYF.

The chain recombines TRBV25-1 with TRBJ1-1, with D hard to call. V was clipped by 6 bases and J by 0 bases, with 11 bases between them. The CDR3 runs to 14 residues. CDR1 MGHDK and CDR2 SYGVNS come from the germline V gene. The CDR3 nucleotides are TGTGCCAGCAGCCTAGCCGAATTGAACACTGAAGCTTTCTTT. Its translation: CASSLAELNTEAFF.

As for this clone: Compared with germline, one end of the junction differs, possibly owing to a read error. V gene TRBV20-1 combines with J gene TRBJ1-2; D gene uncertain. The CDR3 length is 11 residues. Germline loops: CDR1 DFQATT, CDR2 SNEGSKA (reference sequence). CDR3 protein: CSASRHAELSF. CDR3 nucleotides: TGCAGTGCTAGCCGTCACGCCGAGCTATCCTTC.

About this clone itself: One end of the junction is discordant with germline, which a read error may explain. J is TRBJ2-7 and V is TRBV6-4; 10 nucleotides match TRBD2. Germline CDR1 is MRHNA and CDR2 is SNTAGT. The CDR3 runs 14 residues. The CDR3 DNA reads as TGTGCCAGCAGGGACGAGCGGGAGGGCAATCCGGGCCACTTC. Translation gives CASRDEREGNPGHF.

J is TRBJ2-3 and V is TRBV7-2, with 10 bases identical to TRBD2. Unmatched junction bases numbered 4, after V lost 3 bases and J lost 4 bases. Germline V lookup: CDR1 SGHTA, CDR2 FQGNSA. This CDR3 region has 15 residues. CDR3 DNA sequence: TGTGCCAGCAGCTTTGGAGCGGGAGGGCCAGATACGCAGTATTTT. Translation gives CASSFGAGGPDTQYF.

This chain links TRBV4-1 with TRBJ1-4; 9 nucleotides align to TRBD1. In germline, CDR1 is MGHRA, CDR2 YSYEKL. CDR3 length equals 15 residues. Trimming removed 0 bases from V and 5 bases from J; junction bases left unmatched: 1. CDR3 coding DNA: TGCGCCAGCAGCCAAGATGGGACAGGGAATGAAAAACTGTTTTTT. Protein product: CASSQDGTGNEKLFF.

J is TRBJ2-3 and V is TRBV5-1; TRBD1 is a possible D gene (6 bases). Trimming removed 6 bases from V and 2 bases from J, with 13 bases in between. Germline-derived CDR1 and CDR2 are SGHRS and YFSETQ. The CDR3 is 14 amino acids. CDR3 amino acids: CASTQTGTTDTQYF. The CDR3 DNA reads TGCGCCAGCACCCAGACAGGAACCACAGATACGCAGTATTTT.

This clone was counted ten times or more. This chain connects TRBV2 to TRBJ2-5; 7 bases fit TRBD1. This CDR3 is 15 amino acids long. With V trimmed by 4 bases and J by 3 bases, 8 bases remained unmatched. Germline loops: CDR1 SNHLY, CDR2 FYNNEI. As DNA, the CDR3 is TGTGCCAGCAGTGCCTATATGGGGACAGAAGAGACCCAGTACTTC. It specifies CASSAYMGTEETQYF. Based on the CDR3 plus reference TRBV2 and TRBJ2-5, the full variable domain is EPEVTQTPSHQVTQMGQEVILRCVPISNHLYFYWYRQILGQKVEFLVSFYNNEISEKSEIFDDQFSVERPDGSNFTLKIRSTKLEDSAMYFCASSAYMGTEETQYFGPGTRLLVL.

V usage is TRBV5-1 and J usage is TRBJ2-2; D gene uncertain. This CDR3 has 14 residues. Germline V gives CDR1 SGHRS, CDR2 YFSETQ. Trimming left V 1 base short and J 1 base short, with 5 bases between. Here the CDR3 reads CASSLSGNTGELFF. The CDR3 bases are TGCGCCAGCAGCTTGTCAGGGAACACCGGGGAGCTGTTTTTT. The full variable domain, with the rest looked up from reference TRBV5-1 and TRBJ2-2, is KAGVTQTPRYLIKTRGQQVTLSCSPISGHRSVSWYQQTPGQGLQFLFEYFSETQRNKGNFPGRFSGRQFSNSRSEMNVSTLELGDSALYLCASSLSGNTGELFFGEGSRLTVL.

The V call is TRBV7-9, the J call TRBJ2-3; TRBD2 aligns across 9 bases. The CDR3 runs to 17 residues. CDR1 is SEHNR, CDR2 FQNEAQ, per germline (reference sequence). The J segment lost 4 bases and the V segment lost 4 bases, leaving 12 bases of the junction unmatched. The CDR3 region is CASSYADSGSEADTQYF. CDR3 in DNA: TGTGCCAGCAGCTACGCAGATAGCGGGAGCGAGGCAGATACGCAGTATTTT.

V is TRBV2 and J is TRBJ1-2; D call uncertain. CDR1 is SNHLY and CDR2 is FYNNEI in the germline V gene. This CDR3 is built from 14 residues. Trimming pared 7 bases from V and 3 bases from J, leaving 15 bases between. Here the CDR3 DNA reads TGTGCCAGCATCGAGCGGGCCTCCGACTATGGCTACACCTTC. This encodes CASIERASDYGYTF.

V gene TRBV30 combines with J gene TRBJ2-2; 8 bases are a match to TRBD1. The CDR3 runs 13 residues. J was trimmed by 7 bases and V by 4 bases; bases with no gene match: 5. CDR1 is GTSNPN, CDR2 SVGIG, per germline (reference sequence). The CDR3 sequence: CAWIGQGGGELFF. In nucleotides, the CDR3 is TGTGCCTGGATAGGACAGGGTGGCGGGGAGCTGTTTTTT.